This T cell receptor beta chain originates from a study of chemoradiotherapy in HPV16-positive cancers. TCRdb keeps only in-frame clones here, not all; method: immunoSEQ multiplex PCR. The profile covers thousands of clones, with around three quarters appearing a single time and around 19% taken by the ten largest. Repeated repertoire sampling spanned the course of chemoradiotherapy. Germline-derived CDR1 and CDR2 are MRHNA and SNTAGT. This CDR3 has 15 residues. V lost 4 bases, J lost 5 bases, and 15 bases lay in between. The sample here was tumor tissue, taken from a patient who underwent chemoradiotherapy. V is TRBV6-4 and J is TRBJ2-1; D might be TRBD1 (6 bases). The clonotype originates from a human donor with HPV-associated anogenital cancer. This CDR3 is CASSVTPDSNNEQFF. The CDR3, as DNA: TGTGCCAGCAGTGTGACTCCGGACAGTAACAATGAGCAGTTCTTC.